This is a list of T cell receptor beta chains from one sample in a study of cytomegalovirus exposure and HLA in healthy donors. Sequenced by immunoSEQ multiplex PCR; TCRdb stores in-frame clones only, minus some. Found here are about 190,000 clones, 81% of them singletons; the top ten hold around 3.7%. The sequencing sample was made of PBMCs. The source of these receptors is a man aged 35-49 years in good health and CMV-seropositive. CDR3s include the opening cysteine and the closing phenylalanine or tryptophan. Fields, in order: CDR3 length, V gene, J gene, clone size, D gene, CDR3 DNA, CDR3 protein. D genes are given only for firm matches. Not every row has a clone size; where given, it reads once, few, many or a size class.

length: 15
V: TRBV6-1
J: TRBJ2-7
size: NA
D: NA
DNA: TGTGCCAGCAGTGAATGGGGCAGGAGATCCTACGAGCAGTACTTC
CDR3: CASSEWGRRSYEQYF

length: 12
V: TRBV6-5
J: TRBJ1-2
size: NA
D: TRBD1
DNA: TGTGCCAGGGGGACAGGGGCGTTTGGCTACACCTTC
CDR3: CARGTGAFGYTF

length: 12
V: TRBV29-1
J: TRBJ2-7
size: NA
D: TRBD1
DNA: TGCAGCGCTAGACAGGGAGACTACGAGCAGTACTTC
CDR3: CSARQGDYEQYF

length: 14
V: TRBV7-8
J: TRBJ1-5
size: NA
D: NA
DNA: TGTGCCAGCAGCTTGGACAGACATAATCAGCCCCAGCATTTT
CDR3: CASSLDRHNQPQHF

length: 15
V: TRBV29-1
J: TRBJ2-3
size: NA
D: TRBD1
DNA: TGCAGCGCTAAACAGGGGGACCTCAAACCGACAACGCAGTATTTT
CDR3: CSAKQGDLKPTTQYF

length: 12
V: TRBV2
J: TRBJ2-5
size: NA
D: NA
DNA: TGTGCCAGCGGGGCTGGGGCAGAGACCCAGTACTTC
CDR3: CASGAGAETQYF

length: 16
V: TRBV6-6
J: TRBJ2-7
size: NA
D: TRBD1
DNA: TGTGCCAGCAGTTCCCCTTGGACAGGGAACTCCTACGAGCAGTACTTC
CDR3: CASSSPWTGNSYEQYF

length: 14
V: TRBV5-1
J: TRBJ2-1
size: NA
D: TRBD2
DNA: TGCGCCAGCAGCGGGCGGGAGGCCTACAATGAGCAGTTCTTC
CDR3: CASSGREAYNEQFF

length: 17
V: TRBV28
J: TRBJ2-3
size: NA
D: TRBD2
DNA: TGTGCCAGCAGTCGCCGACTAGCGGGAGCCCTAGGAGATACGCAGTATTTT
CDR3: CASSRRLAGALGDTQYF

length: 13
V: TRBV2
J: TRBJ2-5
size: once
D: NA
DNA: TGTGCCAGCAGTGAGGACACGCAAGAGACCCAGTACTTC
CDR3: CASSEDTQETQYF

length: 15
V: TRBV7-9
J: TRBJ1-2
size: few
D: TRBD1
DNA: TGTGCCAGCAGCCCGAACGCCCAGACAGGGCATGGCTACACCTTC
CDR3: CASSPNAQTGHGYTF

length: 17
V: TRBV7-3
J: TRBJ1-2
size: NA
D: NA
DNA: TGTGCCAGCAGCCCTGGACAGCGACGAGGGCAAGAGTATGGCTACACCTTC
CDR3: CASSPGQRRGQEYGYTF

length: 12
V: TRBV9
J: TRBJ1-5
size: NA
D: NA
DNA: TGTGCCAGCGGGGGAGGGGATCAGCCCCAGCATTTT
CDR3: CASGGGDQPQHF

length: 15
V: TRBV7-8
J: TRBJ2-7
size: NA
D: TRBD2
DNA: TGTGCCAGCAGCTCAAGACTAGCGGGGACCTACGAGCAGTACTTC
CDR3: CASSSRLAGTYEQYF

length: 15
V: TRBV5-1
J: TRBJ2-7
size: NA
D: TRBD1
DNA: TGCGCCAGCAGCAGGGGACAGGCGGCGGTCTACGAGCAGTACTTC
CDR3: CASSRGQAAVYEQYF

length: 13
V: TRBV10-3
J: TRBJ2-5
size: NA
D: TRBD2
DNA: TGTGCCATCAGTTCTAGCGGCCAAGAGACCCAGTACTTC
CDR3: CAISSSGQETQYF

length: 12
V: TRBV11-2
J: TRBJ1-1
size: NA
D: TRBD1
DNA: TGTGCCAGCAGCCTTGAGACAGGGTCAGCTTTCTTT
CDR3: CASSLETGSAFF

length: 15
V: TRBV27
J: TRBJ2-5
size: NA
D: TRBD2
DNA: TGTGCCAGCAGTAGACTGGCGGGAGAGGGAGAGACCCAGTACTTC
CDR3: CASSRLAGEGETQYF

length: 15
V: TRBV11-3
J: TRBJ2-1
size: NA
D: TRBD2
DNA: TGTGCCAGCAGCTTCGGCGGGAGCCCCTACAATGAGCAGTTCTTC
CDR3: CASSFGGSPYNEQFF

length: 14
V: TRBV5-4
J: TRBJ1-1
size: NA
D: NA
DNA: TGTGCCAGCAGCCTACCGGACATGAACACTGAAGCTTTCTTT
CDR3: CASSLPDMNTEAFF

length: 13
V: TRBV6-5
J: TRBJ2-7
size: NA
D: NA
DNA: TGTGCCAGCAGTTACCCGGGACTTGGCGAGCAGTACTTC
CDR3: CASSYPGLGEQYF

length: 17
V: TRBV2
J: TRBJ2-3
size: NA
D: TRBD2
DNA: TGTGCCAGCAGTCCTACCTTAGCGGGGGGGCTGGGAGATACGCAGTATTTT
CDR3: CASSPTLAGGLGDTQYF

length: 15
V: TRBV27
J: TRBJ2-3
size: NA
D: TRBD2
DNA: TGTGCCAGCAGCCGTTTGACTAGCGGGACAGATACGCAGTATTTT
CDR3: CASSRLTSGTDTQYF

length: 14
V: TRBV5-6
J: TRBJ2-5
size: NA
D: NA
DNA: TGTGCCAGCAGCTTGACGCAGGGCGGCGAGACCCAGTACTTC
CDR3: CASSLTQGGETQYF

length: 16
V: TRBV7-8
J: TRBJ1-4
size: NA
D: TRBD1
DNA: TGTGCCAGCAGCTTATACAGGGGCTCTACTAATGAAAAACTGTTTTTT
CDR3: CASSLYRGSTNEKLFF

length: 17
V: TRBV10-2
J: TRBJ2-7
size: NA
D: TRBD2
DNA: TGCGCCAGCAGTGAGTCCGGGGTAGGTAGCGGGAGCTACGAGCAGTACTTC
CDR3: CASSESGVGSGSYEQYF

length: 16
V: TRBV5-4
J: TRBJ2-2
size: NA
D: TRBD2
DNA: TGTGCCAGCAGCTTGGGAGGGAGGGGTAGGACCGGGGAGCTGTTTTTT
CDR3: CASSLGGRGRTGELFF

length: 13
V: TRBV19
J: TRBJ2-7
size: NA
D: TRBD2
DNA: TGTGCCAGTAGGACTAGCGGGACCTACGAGCAGTACTTC
CDR3: CASRTSGTYEQYF

length: 16
V: TRBV5-6
J: TRBJ2-7
size: NA
D: TRBD1
DNA: TGTGCCAGCAGCCCAGGGACAGGGTCGGGCTCCTACGAGCAGTACTTC
CDR3: CASSPGTGSGSYEQYF

length: 16
V: TRBV6-1
J: TRBJ2-3
size: NA
D: TRBD1
DNA: TGTGCCAGCAGTGAACTGGCAGGGGGTACCACAGATACGCAGTATTTT
CDR3: CASSELAGGTTDTQYF